This T cell receptor beta chain derives from a study of CD4+ T cells in melanoma. Generated by immunoSEQ multiplex PCR, the TCRdb table keeps only in-frame clones and is missing some. The sample contains 110,000 to 150,000 clones, approximately 91% of which appear only once. The receptor comes from a human donor with melanoma.

The CDR3 loop is CASRPQGASWETQYF. In nucleotides, the CDR3 is TGTGCCAGCAGGCCACAGGGGGCGTCCTGGGAGACCCAGTACTTC. V gene TRBV2 combines with J gene TRBJ2-5; TRBD1 agrees at 9 bases. The CDR3 extends over 15 amino acids. The V segment lost 6 bases and the J segment 5 bases; nucleotides outside the gene matches: 10. Germline assignment: CDR1 SNHLY and CDR2 FYNNEI.